Below are 30 T cell receptor beta chains sequenced from a single sample in a study of OX40 agonist ivuxolimab in advanced cancers. Method: immunoSEQ multiplex PCR; TCRdb's copy keeps in-frame clones and lacks some. The top ten hold almost 60% of the sample, which has 6,000 to 8,000 clones, around two thirds seen once. Specimen: CD4+ or CD8+ T cells sorted from blood, collected in a trial of the OX40 agonist ivuxolimab. These receptors came from an adult with an advanced solid tumor such as melanoma, head and neck, liver or kidney cancer.

This rearrangement joins TRBV2 to TRBJ2-1; D is perhaps TRBD2 (6 bases). Per germline, CDR1 SNHLY and CDR2 FYNNEI. This CDR3 is 14 amino acids long. Trimming took 2 bases from V and 4 from J, leaving 9 bases between them. CDR3 protein: CASSELAPYNEQFF. The CDR3 DNA reads TGTGCCAGCAGTGAACTAGCGCCGTACAATGAGCAGTTCTTC.

This sequence joins TRBV9 and TRBJ1-4, with a possible D match to TRBD1 (5 bases). Germline assignment: CDR1 SGDLS and CDR2 YYNGEE. The germline V and J ends were trimmed by 0 bases and 3 bases, with 9 bases remaining between them. The CDR3 extends over 15 amino acids. CDR3 in DNA: TGTGCCAGCAGCGTAGAGGTACAGGCTAATGAAAAACTGTTTTTT. Encoded protein: CASSVEVQANEKLFF. The full variable domain, rest sourced from reference TRBV9 and TRBJ1-4, is DSGVTQTPKHLITATGQRVTLRCSPRSGDLSVYWYQQSLDQGLQFLIQYYNGEERAKGNILERFSAQQFPDLHSELNLSSLELGDSALYFCASSVEVQANEKLFFGSGTQLSVL.

This clone was seen repeatedly, ten times or more. J is TRBJ1-1 and V is TRBV10-3, with TRBD1 matching over 7 bases. The V gene's germline CDR1 is ENHRY and CDR2 SYGVKD. The CDR3 has 17 residues. V gave up 0 bases and J gave up 5 bases; unmatched junction bases: 12. CDR3 region: CAISESNRDRRRTEAFF. The CDR3 DNA reads TGTGCCATCAGTGAGTCCAACCGGGACAGAAGGAGGACTGAAGCTTTCTTT.

The V call is TRBV27, the J call TRBJ1-1; unclear D gene. The CDR3 sequence is 13 residues long. CDR1 and CDR2 (germline): MNHEY, SMNVEV (reference sequence). Trimming removed 4 bases at V and 5 bases at J, with 11 bases between. In DNA form, the CDR3 reads TGTGCCAGCAGTTCCCTCGGTGGGACTGAAGCTTTCTTT. Its translation is CASSSLGGTEAFF.

The chain uses TRBV4-3 and TRBJ1-1; TRBD1 is a possible D gene (5 bases). Trimming removed 2 bases at V and 1 base at J, with 11 bases between. The CDR3 loop spans 15 amino acids. From germline, CDR1 is LGHNA and CDR2 YSLEER. The CDR3 loop reads CASSQTGAGNTEAFF. CDR3 DNA: TGCGCCAGCAGCCAAACCGGGGCGGGGAACACTGAAGCTTTCTTT.

The gene calls are TRBV11-2 and TRBJ1-6; 8 bases are a match to TRBD1. Germline CDR1 and CDR2: SGHAT and FQNNGV. The CDR3 runs 14 residues. V was clipped by 2 bases and J by 6 bases; unmatched bases: 0. The CDR3 DNA reads TGTGCCAGCAGCTTAACAGGGGGTAATTCACCCCTCCACTTT. Amino acids: CASSLTGGNSPLHF.

Only a few counts were recorded for this clone. CDR3 loop: CASRRAGAGTEAFF. Here the CDR3 DNA reads TGTGCCAGTAGGCGGGCAGGGGCCGGAACTGAAGCTTTCTTT. This chain joins TRBV19 and TRBJ1-1, with a tentative D call TRBD1 (6 bases). Germline loops: CDR1 LNHDA, CDR2 SQIVND (reference sequence). CDR3 length: 14 amino acids. The V end lost 6 bases, the J end lost 5 bases, and 16 bases lay between the germline ends. The variable domain in full, with the rest retrieved from reference TRBV19 and TRBJ1-1, is DGGITQSPKYLFRKEGQNVTLSCEQNLNHDAMYWYRQDPGQGLRLIYYSQIVNDFQKGDIAEGYSVSREKKESFPLTVTSAQKNPTAFYLCASRRAGAGTEAFFGQGTRLTVV.

V and J are TRBV6-6 and TRBJ1-5, with a tentative D call TRBD1 (5 bases). CDR1 MNHNY and CDR2 SVGAGI come from the germline V gene (reference sequence). V lost 8 bases, J lost 1 base, and 12 bases lay in between. The CDR3 sequence is 14 residues long. This chain's CDR3 is CASEAGNSNQPQHF. CDR3 in DNA: TGTGCCAGCGAGGCAGGGAACAGCAATCAGCCCCAGCATTTT.

V usage is TRBV6-4 and J usage is TRBJ2-2, with 7 bases that match TRBD1. CDR1 and CDR2 (germline): MRHNA, SNTAGT. The trim removed 5 bases at V and 0 bases at J, leaving 6 bases unmatched. The CDR3 has 16 amino acids. The CDR3 spells CASSRMGQTNTGELFF. For the CDR3, the DNA is TGTGCCAGCAGTCGAATGGGACAGACGAACACCGGGGAGCTGTTTTTT.

The chain combines TRBV5-1 with TRBJ1-1; D may be TRBD1 (6 bases). V lost 2 bases and J lost 4, with 15 bases in between. Germline CDR1 is SGHRS and CDR2 is YFSETQ. The CDR3 totals 15 residues. The CDR3: CASSFFPGQPTEAFF. DNA of the CDR3: TGCGCCAGCAGCTTTTTTCCGGGACAACCCACTGAAGCTTTCTTT.

J is TRBJ2-1 and V is TRBV5-1; 7 bases are a match to TRBD2. CDR3 length equals 13 residues. The V segment lost 4 bases and the J segment 5 bases; nucleotides outside the gene matches: 3. CDR1 SGHRS and CDR2 YFSETQ come from the germline V gene. For the CDR3, the DNA is TGCGCCAGCAGCCAGCGGGGTAACAATGAGCAGTTCTTC. Translated: CASSQRGNNEQFF.

This clone occurred a few times. The V and J genes are TRBV7-2 and TRBJ2-7; TRBD1 aligns across 9 bases. CDR3 length: 15 amino acids. V gave up 5 bases and J gave up 3 bases; unmatched junction bases: 8. CDR1 is SGHTA and CDR2 is FQGNSA in the germline V gene. The CDR3 sequence: CASSAGTGRGYEQYF. DNA of the CDR3: TGTGCCAGCAGCGCCGGGACAGGGAGAGGCTACGAGCAGTACTTC.

This clone has a handful of counts. V and J are TRBV19 and TRBJ2-7, with D perhaps being TRBD1 or TRBD2 (6 bases each). The CDR3 spans 13 residues. The V gene's germline CDR1 is LNHDA and CDR2 SQIVND (reference sequence). Trimming shortened V by 3 bases and J by 4 bases, and 10 bases separated the two germline ends. CDR3 region: CASSMGGLYEQYF. The CDR3 nucleotides are TGTGCCAGTAGTATGGGGGGCCTGTACGAGCAGTACTTC.

This clone was counted a few times. The rearrangement uses TRBV13 and TRBJ1-5, with D possibly matching TRBD1 (6 bases). The V gene lost 5 bases and the J gene lost 9 bases, with 17 bases spanning the gap. This CDR3 contains 14 residues. Germline V gene lookup returns CDR1 PRHDT and CDR2 FYEKMQ (reference sequence). In nucleotides, the CDR3 is TGTGCCAGCAGCCTGGGACAAGAGCCAGGGCCCCAGCATTTT. Residues: CASSLGQEPGPQHF.

This rearrangement joins TRBV28 to TRBJ1-6; 7 nucleotides agree with TRBD1. The junction had 8 bases not matched to a gene; V was cut back by 2 bases and J by 10 bases. Germline V gives CDR1 MDHEN, CDR2 SYDVKM. This CDR3 comprises 15 residues. This CDR3 is CASSLRAGGWSPLHF. The CDR3 coding sequence is TGTGCCAGCAGTTTACGGGCAGGGGGTTGGTCACCCCTCCACTTT.

The rearrangement links TRBV5-6 to TRBJ1-4; D is perhaps TRBD1 (5 bases). The V end lost 2 bases, the J end lost 8 bases, and 13 bases lay between the germline ends. The CDR3 runs to 14 residues. Germline V CDR1 and CDR2: SGHDT, YYEEEE. Here the CDR3 reads CASSFGTAVEKLFF. For the CDR3, the DNA is TGTGCCAGCAGCTTTGGGACCGCTGTCGAAAAACTGTTTTTT.

The CDR3 sequence is CASSLCRTLTSGNTIYF. The CDR3 DNA reads as TGTGCCAGCAGTTTATGCAGGACACTTACCTCTGGAAACACCATATATTTT. The chain links TRBV28 to TRBJ1-3; D might be TRBD1 (5 bases). V gave up 0 bases and J gave up 0 bases, with 12 bases separating them. This CDR3 is 17 amino acids long. Germline assignment: CDR1 MDHEN and CDR2 SYDVKM.

This chain connects TRBV11-2 to TRBJ2-7; D is uncertain. CDR1 is SGHAT, CDR2 FQNNGV, per germline. With 4 bases removed from V and 5 bases from J, the gap between germline ends came to 9 bases. The CDR3 is 12 residues long. The CDR3 loop is CASSSRGDEQYF. The CDR3 coding sequence is TGTGCCAGCAGCTCCCGTGGGGACGAGCAGTACTTC.

The chain combines TRBV11-3 with TRBJ2-2, with D possibly TRBD2 on 6 matching bases. Trimming took off 1 base at V and 4 bases at J, with 13 bases between the two ends. The CDR3 is 16 residues long. CDR1 and CDR2 (germline): SGHNT, YENEEA. The chain's CDR3 is CASSLVGGLVTGELFF. The CDR3 DNA reads as TGTGCCAGCAGCTTAGTTGGAGGGCTAGTCACCGGGGAGCTGTTTTTT. Complete variable domain (other parts from reference TRBV11-3 and TRBJ2-2): EAGVVQSPRYKIIEKKQPVAFWCNPISGHNTLYWYLQNLGQGPELLIRYENEEAVDDSQLPKDRFSAERLKGVDSTLKIQPAELGDSAVYLCASSLVGGLVTGELFFGEGSRLTVL.

The chain links TRBV10-3 to TRBJ1-2; perhaps TRBD1 as D (6 bases). There are 18 residues in the CDR3. V was pared by 4 bases and J by 5 bases, with 26 bases between. Germline V lookup: CDR1 ENHRY, CDR2 SYGVKD. This CDR3 is CAISGKKVGGAPHYGYTF. The CDR3 region has the DNA TGTGCCATCAGTGGAAAAAAGGTCGGGGGGGCCCCCCATTATGGCTACACCTTC.

This clone was seen a single time. V and J are TRBV19 and TRBJ2-7, with D possibly TRBD2 on 6 matching bases. This CDR3 contains 14 residues. V dropped 1 base and J dropped 3 bases, with 10 bases sitting between them. Germline-derived CDR1 and CDR2 are LNHDA and SQIVND (reference sequence). CDR3 sequence reads: CASSIGAGSYEQYF. The DNA for the CDR3 is TGTGCCAGTAGTATAGGGGCGGGAAGCTACGAGCAGTACTTC. Supplemented by reference TRBV19 and TRBJ2-7, the full variable domain reads DGGITQSPKYLFRKEGQNVTLSCEQNLNHDAMYWYRQDPGQGLRLIYYSQIVNDFQKGDIAEGYSVSREKKESFPLTVTSAQKNPTAFYLCASSIGAGSYEQYFGPGTRLTVT.

The chain links TRBV5-4 to TRBJ2-1, with 8 bases aligning to TRBD2. Germline V gene lookup returns CDR1 SGHNT and CDR2 YYREEE (reference sequence). The CDR3 contains 15 residues. The ends lost 1 base at V and 7 bases at J; junction bases unmatched: 7. CDR3 residues: CASSLFQRETNEQFF. The CDR3, as DNA: TGTGCCAGCAGCTTGTTCCAGCGGGAGACAAATGAGCAGTTCTTC.

V gene TRBV27 combines with J gene TRBJ2-7, with 7 bases lining up with TRBD1. CDR3 length: 13 amino acids. Trimming took 6 bases from V and 3 from J; bases not matched to a gene: 5. Germline V gene lookup returns CDR1 MNHEY and CDR2 SMNVEV (reference sequence). The CDR3 spells CASRPTGNYEQYF. For the CDR3, the DNA is TGTGCCAGCAGGCCGACAGGGAACTACGAGCAGTACTTC.

This chain connects TRBV7-9 to TRBJ2-3, with 7 nucleotides matching TRBD2. The CDR3 has 16 residues. Germline CDR1 and CDR2: SEHNR and FQNEAQ (reference sequence). Germline trimming cut 6 bases from V and 5 bases from J; bases unmatched to any gene: 14. The CDR3: CASSPPGTTSQDTQYF. The CDR3, as DNA: TGTGCCAGCAGTCCTCCCGGGACTACGTCCCAAGATACGCAGTATTTT.

The rearrangement links TRBV7-9 to TRBJ2-2; 8 bases align to TRBD1. The V gene end was trimmed by 6 bases and the J gene end by 4 bases; junction bases not matched to a gene: 13. This CDR3 spans 17 amino acids. Looked up from germline, CDR1 is SEHNR and CDR2 is FQNEAQ (reference sequence). The CDR3 DNA is TGTGCCAGCAGTTCTAACAGACAGGGGATAGGCACCGGGGAGCTGTTTTTT. This sequence encodes CASSSNRQGIGTGELFF.

This sequence joins TRBV7-3 and TRBJ2-1; perhaps TRBD1 as D (7 bases). The CDR3 covers 15 residues. Trimming pared 5 bases from V and 2 bases from J, leaving 13 bases between. CDR1 is SGHTA, CDR2 FQGTGA, per germline. CDR3 amino acids: CASSIQGGAYNEQFF. The CDR3 nucleotides read TGTGCCAGCAGCATTCAGGGGGGTGCCTACAATGAGCAGTTCTTC.

This sequence joins TRBV14 and TRBJ2-3; TRBD2 is a possible D gene (5 bases). The V end was cut by 3 bases, the J end by 4 bases, with 8 bases between. CDR1 and CDR2 from the germline V gene are SGHDN and FVKESK. CDR3 length equals 13 residues. The CDR3 DNA reads TGTGCCAGCAGCCAGGTAGCGTCAGATACGCAGTATTTT. Translation: CASSQVASDTQYF. The complete variable domain, with remaining parts taken from reference TRBV14 and TRBJ2-3, reads EAGVTQFPSHSVIEKGQTVTLRCDPISGHDNLYWYRRVMGKEIKFLLHFVKESKQDESGMPNNRFLAERTGGTYSTLKVQPAELEDSGVYFCASSQVASDTQYFGPGTRLTVL.

This chain joins TRBV4-3 and TRBJ2-3, with TRBD2 identical over 8 bases. Germline CDR1 LGHNA, CDR2 YSLEER. The trim removed 0 bases at V and 5 bases at J, leaving 10 bases unmatched. This CDR3 region has 17 residues. CDR3 residues: CASSQDRSGGPGDTQYF. CDR3 DNA: TGCGCCAGCAGCCAAGATAGGAGCGGGGGACCTGGAGATACGCAGTATTTT.

The V gene is TRBV7-2, the J gene TRBJ2-7, with D possibly being TRBD2 (6 bases). Trimming removed 0 bases from V and 1 base from J, with 7 bases in between. Looked up from germline, CDR1 is SGHTA and CDR2 is FQGNSA. This CDR3 region has 14 residues. The CDR3 is CASSLAGGSYEQYF. The CDR3, as DNA: TGTGCCAGCAGCTTAGCCGGGGGTTCCTACGAGCAGTACTTC.

The chain carries TRBV6-5 and TRBJ1-1, with 8 bases identical to TRBD1. The V and J ends lost 8 bases and 3 bases, in that order; junction bases with no gene match: 8. This CDR3 is built from 14 residues. Germline V gene data show CDR1 as MNHEY and CDR2 as SVGAGI. The CDR3 protein is CASYHGQGYTEAFF. The CDR3 nucleotides read TGTGCCAGCTACCACGGACAGGGCTACACTGAAGCTTTCTTT.